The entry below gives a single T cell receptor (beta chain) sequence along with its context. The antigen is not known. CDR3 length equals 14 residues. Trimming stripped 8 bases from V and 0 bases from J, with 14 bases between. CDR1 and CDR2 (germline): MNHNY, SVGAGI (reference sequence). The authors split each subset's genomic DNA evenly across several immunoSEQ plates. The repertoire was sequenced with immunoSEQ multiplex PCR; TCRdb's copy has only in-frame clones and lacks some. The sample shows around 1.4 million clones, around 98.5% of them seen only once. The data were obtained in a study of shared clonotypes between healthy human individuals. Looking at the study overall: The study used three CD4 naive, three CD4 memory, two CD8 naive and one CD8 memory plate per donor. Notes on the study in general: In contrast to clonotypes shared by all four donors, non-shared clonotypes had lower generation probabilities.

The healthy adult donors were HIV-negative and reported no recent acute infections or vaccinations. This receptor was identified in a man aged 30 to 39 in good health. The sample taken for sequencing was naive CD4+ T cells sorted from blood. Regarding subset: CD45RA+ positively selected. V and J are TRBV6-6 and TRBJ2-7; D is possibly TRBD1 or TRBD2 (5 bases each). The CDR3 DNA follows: TGTGCCAGCCGAGGGGCTACCAGCTCCTACGAGCAGTACTTC. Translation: CASRGATSSYEQYF.